The T cell receptor beta chain under discussion was sequenced for a study of cytomegalovirus exposure and HLA in healthy donors. The overall study: Early released data comprised about 84 million unique TCRs from HLA-typed donors. General study results and limits: Researchers catalogued 160 or so TCR beta chains as cytomegalovirus-associated. When analyzed later, the rates of TCR association showed variation by HLA locus, with DRB1 the most and HLA-C the fewest.

CDR3 size: 13 residues. Germline values: CDR1 SQVTM, CDR2 ANQGSEA. The J segment lost 7 bases and the V segment lost 4 bases, leaving 6 bases of the junction unmatched. As for this clone: Its antigen remains unidentified.

PCR involved 60 Vbeta and 13 Jbeta primers. Source study methods: Among the unique TCR beta chains that a later analysis counted, around 82 million in all, 10 million to 14 million were shared. TCRdb's table, derived via immunoSEQ multiplex PCR, lists solely in-frame clones and lacks some. That table gives V, J and clone size, and the DNA gave D and trimming. The sample contains approximately 120,000 clones, roughly 75% of which appear only once. The TCR originated in a man aged 25-40 years in good health and CMV-seropositive. The sample taken for sequencing was PBMCs. The chain has TRBV29-1 and TRBJ1-5, with 8 nucleotides matching TRBD1. CDR3 residues: CSVGTGSGQPQHF. CDR3 nucleotides: TGCAGCGTTGGGACAGGGAGTGGACAGCCCCAGCATTTT.